This entry lists 23 T cell receptor beta chains sequenced from one sample in a study of CD8 T cells in ankylosing spondylitis. From the 5' RACE reads, TCRdb called clonotypes with MiXCR, one entry per CDR3 protein. The sample consists of under 200,000 distinct CDR3 sequences, roughly 10% of them appearing once. Sequencing was done on a sample of blood, either unsorted or a sorted T cell fraction (not recorded which). Receptors were obtained from a female donor with ankylosing spondylitis or in good health (not recorded which).

This clonotype came up a few times. The CDR3 sequence: CASSLEGVEAFF. Written as DNA, the CDR3 is TGTGCCAGCAGCTTAGAGGGAGTTGAAGCTTTCTTT. V gene TRBV7-6 combines with J gene TRBJ1-1; no firm D call. This CDR3 is 12 amino acids long. V dropped 1 base and J dropped 7 bases, with 7 bases sitting between them. Germline V CDR1 and CDR2: SGHVS, FNYEAQ.

The chain joins TRBV15 to TRBJ2-1, with 7 bases identical to TRBD2. Germline V lookup: CDR1 LNHNV, CDR2 YYDKDF (reference sequence). V was pared by 3 bases and J by 6 bases, with 11 bases of the junction left unmatched. There are 16 residues in the CDR3. The CDR3 is CATSSAPGLLSNEQFF. CDR3 nucleotides: TGTGCCACCAGCAGTGCCCCGGGACTACTAAGCAATGAGCAGTTCTTC.

This clonotype appeared many times. The CDR3 loop is CASFGGDASLEQYF. CDR3 DNA: TGTGCCAGCTTTGGGGGGGACGCGTCCCTCGAGCAGTACTTC. The rearrangement uses TRBV18 and TRBJ2-7; 7 nucleotides align to TRBD2. Germline V CDR1 and CDR2: KGHSH, LQKENI. The CDR3 loop spans 14 amino acids. The junction had 12 bases not matched to a gene; V was cut back by 7 bases and J by 6 bases.

The table lists this clonotype with many counts. This chain links TRBV20-1 with TRBJ1-2; perhaps TRBD1 as D (5 bases). Deletions cut 1 base from V and 4 bases from J, with 10 bases between. The CDR3 has 13 amino acids. Germline CDR1 and CDR2: DFQATT and SNEGSKA (reference sequence). As DNA, the CDR3 is TGCAGTGCTAGAGGGGGGGAGGTCTATGGCTACACCTTC. This codes for CSARGGEVYGYTF.

The chain recombines TRBV12-3 or TRBV12-4 with TRBJ1-3, with unresolved D. The CDR3 runs 14 residues. Trimming cost V 4 bases and J 0 bases, with 7 bases left between them. The CDR3 loop reads CASSSLISGNTIYF. The CDR3, as DNA: TGTGCCAGCAGTTCCTTAATCTCTGGAAACACCATATATTTT.

The chain recombines TRBV10-3 with TRBJ2-3; tentatively, D is TRBD2 (5 bases). The V gene's germline CDR1 is ENHRY and CDR2 SYGVKD. The CDR3 runs to 18 residues. The ends were cut back, 6 bases at V and 4 bases at J, with 26 bases in the middle. The CDR3 DNA follows: TGTGCCATCAGCAAGCCCAACCGCCTTCCCGGAGGACCAGATACGCAGTATTTT. Amino acids: CAISKPNRLPGGPDTQYF.

This clonotype was recorded a few times. The J gene is TRBJ2-7, the V gene TRBV6-2 or TRBV6-3; 7 nucleotides agree with TRBD1. Germline V CDR1 and CDR2: MNHEY, SVGEGT. J gave up 2 bases and V 3 bases, and 4 bases lay outside the gene matches. The length of the CDR3 is 14 residues. The CDR3 sequence: CASSYRGGAYEQYF. The DNA for the CDR3 is TGTGCCAGCAGTTATAGAGGGGGCGCCTACGAGCAGTACTTC.

This clonotype was detected a few times. This rearrangement joins TRBV2 to TRBJ2-5; a possible D gene is TRBD2 (5 bases). The CDR3 covers 17 residues. Looked up from germline, CDR1 is SNHLY and CDR2 is FYNNEI. Deletions cut 0 bases from V and 4 bases from J, with 18 bases between. The CDR3 loop is CASSEALWAVGIETQYF. The CDR3 region has the DNA TGTGCCAGCAGTGAAGCGCTGTGGGCGGTCGGGATAGAGACCCAGTACTTC.

The chain joins TRBV19 to TRBJ2-1; either TRBD1 or TRBD2 may supply D (6 bases each). Germline V gives CDR1 LNHDA, CDR2 SQIVND (reference sequence). The ends were cut back, 8 bases at V and 0 bases at J, with 14 bases in the middle. This CDR3 comprises 15 residues. CDR3: CASGLQGDSYNEQFF. Here the CDR3 DNA reads TGTGCCAGTGGACTACAGGGAGACTCCTACAATGAGCAGTTCTTC. The full variable domain, its missing parts supplied by reference TRBV19 and TRBJ2-1, is DGGITQSPKYLFRKEGQNVTLSCEQNLNHDAMYWYRQDPGQGLRLIYYSQIVNDFQKGDIAEGYSVSREKKESFPLTVTSAQKNPTAFYLCASGLQGDSYNEQFFGPGTRLTVL.

The rearrangement joins TRBV7-9 to TRBJ2-1, with 7 bases identical to TRBD1. Looked up from germline, CDR1 is SEHNR and CDR2 is FQNEAQ (reference sequence). Losses at the gene ends were 1 base for V and 4 bases for J; bases not matched to a gene: 7. The CDR3 covers 16 residues. For the CDR3, the DNA is TGTGCCAGCAGCTTAGGACAGGGTTCGGTTTACAATGAGCAGTTCTTC. Its translation: CASSLGQGSVYNEQFF.

This clonotype was picked up many times. The chain employs TRBV7-9 and TRBJ2-1, with 8 nucleotides matching TRBD2. Germline CDR1 is SEHNR and CDR2 is FQNEAQ (reference sequence). J was trimmed by 14 bases and V by 6 bases; bases with no gene match: 6. The CDR3 runs to 11 residues. CDR3 DNA sequence: TGTGCCAGCAGGGGGACTAGTAGTGAGTTCTTC. Translation gives CASRGTSSEFF.

This clonotype turned up a few times. The chain recombines TRBV14 with TRBJ2-7; D remains unclear. Germline lookup yields CDR1 SGHDN and CDR2 FVKESK. V shed 1 base and J shed 0 bases, with 7 bases lying between them. This CDR3 has 14 residues. CDR3 sequence: CASSQVGFSYEQYF. The DNA of the CDR3 is TGTGCCAGCAGCCAAGTCGGGTTCTCCTACGAGCAGTACTTC.

V and J are TRBV3-1 and TRBJ2-7; possibly TRBD2 for D (6 bases). V was clipped by 10 bases and J by 2 bases, with 15 bases between them. In germline, CDR1 is LGHDT, CDR2 YNNKEL (reference sequence). The CDR3 extends over 13 amino acids. In DNA, the CDR3 is TGTGCCATCGGAGATGGGGGGACCTACGAGCAGTACTTC. This gives the protein CAIGDGGTYEQYF.

In its sample, this clonotype was seen once. The chain employs TRBV7-7 and TRBJ2-1; D possibly matches TRBD1 or TRBD2 (5 bases each). The CDR3 has 16 residues. CDR1 and CDR2 from the germline V gene are SSHAT and FNYEAQ (reference sequence). Trimming left V 1 base short and J 0 bases short, with 10 bases between. DNA for the CDR3: TGTGCCAGCAGCTTAGAGGGGACGAGCTCCTACAATGAGCAGTTCTTC. It codes for CASSLEGTSSYNEQFF.

The chain carries TRBV12-3 or TRBV12-4 and TRBJ2-1; TRBD2 might be the D (6 bases). The CDR3 loop spans 13 amino acids. The V end was cut by 5 bases, the J end by 4 bases, with 9 bases between. DNA of the CDR3: TGTGCCAGCAGTGTTAGCGGATACAATGAGCAGTTCTTC. Translated: CASSVSGYNEQFF.

This chain joins TRBV7-9 and TRBJ1-5; D is unclear. V was clipped by 6 bases and J by 1 base, with 10 bases between them. The germline gives CDR1 SEHNR, CDR2 FQNEAQ (reference sequence). This CDR3 has 14 amino acids. CDR3 in amino acids: CASSLDASNQPQHF. The CDR3 nucleotides are TGTGCCAGCAGTCTCGATGCAAGCAATCAGCCCCAGCATTTT.

This rearrangement joins TRBV7-9 to TRBJ1-1; D ambiguous. From germline, CDR1 is SEHNR and CDR2 FQNEAQ (reference sequence). V was clipped by 4 bases and J by 7 bases, with 4 bases between them. This CDR3 contains 10 residues. The DNA of the CDR3 is TGTGCCAGCAGCTCAGATGAAGCTTTCTTT. Its protein is CASSSDEAFF.

There are a few counts of this clonotype. This CDR3 reads CASSVTGTGTYEQYF. The CDR3 DNA reads TGTGCCAGCAGCGTCACCGGGACTGGTACCTACGAGCAGTACTTC. The gene calls are TRBV9 and TRBJ2-7; maybe TRBD2 (6 bases). CDR1 is SGDLS and CDR2 is YYNGEE in the germline V gene. Deletions cut 2 bases from V and 2 bases from J, with 14 bases between. The CDR3 has 15 residues.

In its sample, this clonotype was seen many times. The chain is built from TRBV12-3 or TRBV12-4 and TRBJ1-1; D unresolved. The CDR3 runs 10 residues. Trimming took off 6 bases at V and 7 bases at J, with 6 bases between the two ends. The CDR3: CASRVGEAFF. The CDR3 DNA reads TGTGCCAGCAGAGTAGGTGAAGCTTTCTTT.

This clonotype was recorded a few times. The V and J genes are TRBV5-4 and TRBJ2-7; D gene uncertain. Germline loops: CDR1 SGHNT, CDR2 YYREEE (reference sequence). The CDR3 runs 13 residues. The V end was cut by 0 bases, the J end by 3 bases, with 7 bases between. The CDR3 DNA follows: TGTGCCAGCAGCTTGGACCTTTTCTACGAGCAGTACTTC. Amino acids: CASSLDLFYEQYF.

The CDR3 sequence: CSVRGTSGTSYNEQFF. DNA of the CDR3: TGCAGCGTCCGGGGGACTAGCGGGACTTCCTACAATGAGCAGTTCTTC. The chain is built from TRBV29-1 and TRBJ2-1; 13 positions agree with TRBD2. Germline-derived CDR1 and CDR2 are SQVTM and ANQGSEA. The CDR3 consists of 16 residues. With V trimmed by 6 bases and J by 1 base, 6 bases remained unmatched.

This clonotype was detected only a few times. The chain recombines TRBV20-1 with TRBJ2-3, with D maybe TRBD2 (6 bases). V lost 0 bases, J lost 6 bases, and 16 bases lay in between. Germline-derived CDR1 and CDR2 are DFQATT and SNEGSKA (reference sequence). This CDR3 region has 15 residues. The CDR3, as DNA: TGCAGTGCTAGAGATCGGGAGCAGCCGAGGGATACGCAGTATTTT. Translating gives CSARDREQPRDTQYF.

This clonotype appeared many times. The chain links TRBV2 to TRBJ1-3; D ambiguous. Germline CDR1 and CDR2: SNHLY and FYNNEI. The germline V and J ends were trimmed by 7 bases and 0 bases, with 13 bases remaining between them. The CDR3 loop spans 15 amino acids. This CDR3 is CASIPHISSGNTIYF. The CDR3 bases are TGTGCCAGCATACCCCACATAAGCTCTGGAAACACCATATATTTT.